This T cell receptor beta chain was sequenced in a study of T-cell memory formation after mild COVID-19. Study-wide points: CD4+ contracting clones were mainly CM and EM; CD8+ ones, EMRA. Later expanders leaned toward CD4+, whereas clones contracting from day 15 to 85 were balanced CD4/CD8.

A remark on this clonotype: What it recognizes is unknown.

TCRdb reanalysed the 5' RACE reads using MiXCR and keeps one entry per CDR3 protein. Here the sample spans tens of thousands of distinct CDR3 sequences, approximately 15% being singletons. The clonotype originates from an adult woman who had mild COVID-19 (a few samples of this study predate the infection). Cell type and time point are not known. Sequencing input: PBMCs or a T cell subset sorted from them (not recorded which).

DNA for the CDR3: TGTGCCAGCAGCTTATCCGCGGGAGCGCCATACAATGAGCAGTTCTTC. It specifies CASSLSAGAPYNEQFF. This chain links TRBV7-9 with TRBJ2-1; 7 nucleotides line up with TRBD2. V shed 2 bases, J shed 4 bases, and the junction held 8 bases outside the gene matches. The length of the CDR3 is 16 residues. Germline values: CDR1 SEHNR, CDR2 FQNEAQ (reference sequence). The entire variable domain, with the rest obtained from reference TRBV7-9 and TRBJ2-1, is as follows: DTGVSQNPRHKITKRGQNVTFRCDPISEHNRLYWYRQTLGQGPEFLTYFQNEAQLEKSRLLSDRFSAERPKGSFSTLEIQRTEQGDSAMYLCASSLSAGAPYNEQFFGPGTRLTVL.